The 8 T cell receptor beta chains below all came from one sample that was sequenced in a study of Tregs in tolerant kidney transplant recipients. Mixed chimerism was transient after nonmyeloablative marrow transplants from related graft donors. Some clones are missing from TCRdb's copy, which holds only in-frame ones; the method was immunoSEQ multiplex PCR. The sample holds 20,000 to 25,000 clones; approximately 81% are singletons and the top ten take roughly 25%. Sequenced here: CD8+ T cells from blood (PBMCs), sampled 6 months after the transplant. These receptor sequences come from a human patient who received a combined kidney and bone marrow transplant. The T cells may partly be graft donor cells.

The chain has TRBV4-3 and TRBJ2-2; unclear D gene. Germline CDR1 is LGHNA and CDR2 is YSLEER. The CDR3 loop spans 17 amino acids. The V gene lost 0 bases and the J gene lost 0 bases, with 11 bases spanning the gap. The chain's CDR3 is CASSQDRLFANTGELFF. The CDR3 DNA reads as TGCGCCAGCAGCCAAGATCGACTGTTCGCGAACACCGGGGAGCTGTTTTTT.

The rearrangement joins TRBV5-1 to TRBJ2-7; TRBD1 matches at 9 bases. The CDR3 runs 14 residues. V was clipped by 4 bases and J by 5 bases; unmatched bases: 7. The germline CDR1 and CDR2 sequences are SGHRS and YFSETQ. CDR3 loop: CASSLWTGANEQYF. The DNA for the CDR3 is TGCGCCAGCAGCCTTTGGACAGGGGCGAACGAGCAGTACTTC.

This sequence joins TRBV9 and TRBJ2-7; a weak D match, TRBD2 (6 bases). Germline V gene lookup returns CDR1 SGDLS and CDR2 YYNGEE. CDR3 size: 14 residues. The V end was cut by 3 bases, the J end by 5 bases, with 15 bases between. CDR3 sequence: CASSDVGGSDEQYF. As DNA, the CDR3 is TGTGCCAGCAGCGACGTGGGAGGAAGCGACGAGCAGTACTTC.

A single count supports this clone. The chain is built from TRBV19 and TRBJ1-5, with a weak D call TRBD1 (5 bases). Germline V CDR1 and CDR2: LNHDA, SQIVND (reference sequence). V lost 0 bases to trimming and J lost 4 bases, with 19 bases between them. The CDR3 consists of 18 residues. CDR3 bases: TGTGCCAGTAGTATAGATCGGGCTCGGGGGGAGGTGAATCAGCCCCAGCATTTT. It yields the protein CASSIDRARGEVNQPQHF.

The chain couples TRBV4-1 to TRBJ2-5; 7 bases line up with TRBD2. The CDR3 has 15 residues. V was clipped by 4 bases and J by 5 bases; unmatched bases: 10. Germline V gene sequence: CDR1 MGHRA, CDR2 YSYEKL. The CDR3 region is CASSPQVREMETQYF. The CDR3, as DNA: TGCGCCAGCAGCCCACAGGTGCGGGAGATGGAGACCCAGTACTTC.

The chain joins TRBV4-2 to TRBJ2-2; 8 nucleotides match TRBD1. Per germline, CDR1 LGHNA and CDR2 YNFKEQ. Trimming took 2 bases from V and 8 from J; bases not matched to a gene: 4. This CDR3 contains 14 residues. The CDR3 sequence: CASSQQGASGELFF. DNA for the CDR3: TGTGCCAGCAGCCAACAGGGGGCTTCAGGGGAGCTGTTTTTT.

Concerning this clone: The junction departs from germline at one end; a sequencing error may be responsible. The J gene is TRBJ1-3, the V gene TRBV7-9; maybe TRBD1 (5 bases). Per the germline V gene, CDR1 is SEHNR and CDR2 is FQNEAQ (reference sequence). CDR3 length: 16 residues. CDR3: CASRLGVRGSGNTIYF. The CDR3 DNA reads TGTGCCAGCAGATTAGGTGTTAGGGGCTCTGGAAACACCATATATTTT.

The chain couples TRBV4-3 to TRBJ2-5, with 8 bases aligning to TRBD2. Germline values: CDR1 LGHNA, CDR2 YSLEER. CDR3 length: 15 residues. J gave up 2 bases and V 5 bases, and 7 bases lay outside the gene matches. CDR3 DNA: TGCGCCAGCAGCTCGCGTGCTAGCGGGCAAGAGACCCAGTACTTC. Protein: CASSSRASGQETQYF.